The rows below give T cell receptor beta chains drawn from one sample of a study of response to subunit inactivated influenza vaccine. MiXCR, run by TCRdb on the RT-PCR reads, gives a single entry per CDR3 protein. The sample contains 530,000 or so distinct CDR3 sequences, 12% of which appear only once. The sequencing here drew on PBMCs from blood, taken on the day of vaccination. These receptors all come from a man in his forties or fifties who received an inactivated influenza vaccine. Each CDR3 is given with its conserved first and last residue. A D gene is named only where the DNA matches it firmly. Only part of the rows carry a size: once, few, many, or a class if the clone is expanded.

TRBV18	.	TRBJ2-5	.	CASSPVTGPQETQYF	TGTGCCAGCTCACCAGTAACAGGCCCCCAAGAGACCCAGTACTTC
TRBV5-4	.	TRBJ2-6	.	CATYPPPFKPGANVLTF	TGTGCCACCTACCCCCCCCCCTTCAAACCTGGGGCCAACGTCCTGACTTTC
TRBV3-1	.	TRBJ2-2	.	CASSQAVARTGELFF	TGTGCCAGCAGCCAAGCCGTCGCGCGAACCGGGGAGCTGTTTTTT
TRBV12-3/TRBV12-4	.	TRBJ2-3	.	CASSLTLWRGGTDTQYF	TGTGCCAGCAGTTTGACCCTCTGGCGGGGCGGCACAGATACGCAGTATTTT
TRBV12-3/TRBV12-4	few	TRBJ1-5	.	CASSSAGFQPQHF	TGTGCCAGCAGTTCGGCAGGGTTCCAGCCCCAGCATTTT
TRBV20-1	.	TRBJ2-7	TRBD2	CSATGLAGRTYEQYF	TGCAGTGCTACGGGGTTAGCGGGTAGAACCTACGAGCAGTACTTC
TRBV19	few	TRBJ1-2	TRBD1	CASSALQGAGYGYTF	TGTGCCAGTAGTGCCCTACAGGGGGCTGGCTATGGCTACACCTTC
TRBV28	many	TRBJ2-7	.	CASSFEGQGYEQYF	TGTGCCAGCAGTTTTGAGGGCCAAGGGTACGAGCAGTACTTC
TRBV19	.	TRBJ2-7	TRBD1	CASSRAGTGVYEQYF	TGTGCCAGTAGTAGAGCCGGGACAGGGGTCTACGAGCAGTACTTC
TRBV20-1	few	TRBJ2-3	TRBD1	CSATGTGSADTQYF	TGCAGTGCTACCGGGACAGGGAGCGCAGATACGCAGTATTTT
TRBV18	few	TRBJ2-1	TRBD2	CASSPYNSGGVSYNEQFF	TGTGCCAGCTCACCCTATAATAGCGGGGGGGTCTCCTACAATGAGCAGTTCTTC
TRBV7-9	few	TRBJ2-5	TRBD1	CASSARQGITQETQYF	TGTGCCAGCAGCGCGCGACAGGGTATCACCCAAGAGACCCAGTACTTC
TRBV5-1	many	TRBJ2-7	.	CASSRTGTGSYEQYF	TGCGCCAGCAGCCGAACCGGGACGGGGAGCTACGAGCAGTACTTC
TRBV12-3/TRBV12-4	.	TRBJ1-2	.	CASRLMSGGGGYGYTF	TGTGCCAGCAGACTGATGTCTGGGGGCGGGGGCTATGGCTACACCTTC
TRBV20-1	.	TRBJ2-3	.	CSALGGRTDTQYF	TGCAGTGCCCTCGGCGGGCGCACAGATACGCAGTATTTT
TRBV5-1	.	TRBJ2-7	TRBD1	CASSLAGQQGGYEQYF	TGCGCCAGCAGCTTGGCCGGCCAACAGGGGGGATACGAGCAGTACTTC
TRBV7-9	.	TRBJ1-2	.	CASSLSIEEGVYGYTF	TGTGCCAGCAGCTTATCAATAGAGGAGGGAGTCTATGGCTACACCTTC
TRBV6-2/TRBV6-3	many	TRBJ1-5	.	CASSWGSNQPQHF	TGTGCCAGCAGTTGGGGGAGCAATCAGCCCCAGCATTTT
TRBV19	few	TRBJ2-2	.	CASSRDPPWPTGELFF	TGTGCCAGTAGTAGGGACCCGCCGTGGCCCACCGGGGAGCTGTTTTTT
TRBV5-6	.	TRBJ2-7	TRBD1	CASSLWTGGIRGSYEQYF	TGTGCCAGCAGCTTGTGGACAGGGGGTATTAGGGGATCCTACGAGCAGTACTTC